The 27 T cell receptor beta chains below were found in one sample sequenced in a study of radiation and T cells in renal cell carcinoma (dated by TCRdb to about 2020). The library was made by the immunoSEQ multiplex PCR assay. In its TCRdb copy, this immuneACCESS table keeps in-frame sequences only and misses some clones. Where compared with another copy, unresolved V genes explain less than half of these, and the others have no known cause. The sample table lists some 75,000 clones, roughly 87% of them with a count of one. The ten largest clones take up almost 6% of the sample. Sample time point, as interpreted from the label and publication: blood 2 weeks post-SBRT. The treatment or condition label, read with the paper, signifies: 15 Gy SBRT to primary tumor, nephrectomy 4 weeks later. Sequenced here: blood, sampled from a patient whose treatment included radiotherapy and nephrectomy. The receptors come from a man between 60 and 75 years old with renal cell carcinoma.

The J gene is TRBJ2-7, the V gene TRBV11-2; either TRBD1 or TRBD2 may fit D (5 bases each). V was trimmed by 5 bases and J by 0 bases, leaving 14 bases between them. The CDR3 has 15 amino acids. Germline-derived CDR1 and CDR2 are SGHAT and FQNNGV. CDR3 coding DNA: TGTGCCAGCAGCCCAATTGTCGGGACCTCCTACGAGCAGTACTTC. It translates to CASSPIVGTSYEQYF.

The chain has TRBV2 and TRBJ2-5; unclear D gene. Trimming shortened V by 7 bases and J by 1 base, and 7 bases separated the two germline ends. CDR3 length: 12 residues. CDR1 is SNHLY, CDR2 FYNNEI, per germline. The CDR3 nucleotides read TGTGCCAGCAATCGGCTCCAAGAGACCCAGTACTTC. This sequence encodes CASNRLQETQYF.

V gene TRBV2 combines with J gene TRBJ2-3; 7 bases are shared with TRBD2. CDR1 and CDR2 from the germline V gene are SNHLY and FYNNEI. Trimming at V came to 10 bases and at J to 2 bases, leaving 12 bases not matched to a gene. There are 15 residues in the CDR3. For the CDR3, the DNA is TGTGCCACCTCCGCGCGGGAGCTGATCACAGATACGCAGTATTTT. Its translation: CATSARELITDTQYF.

The J gene is TRBJ1-2, the V gene TRBV6-4; the D is unclear. V shed 0 bases and J shed 5 bases, with 4 bases lying between them. Germline CDR1 MRHNA, CDR2 SNTAGT. CDR3 length equals 12 residues. CDR3 DNA: TGTGCCAGCAGTGACTCAGGGTATGGCTACACCTTC. The encoded protein is CASSDSGYGYTF.

The chain links TRBV11-2 to TRBJ2-5; D gene ambiguous. The ends were cut back, 1 base at V and 3 bases at J, with 6 bases in the middle. The V gene's germline CDR1 is SGHAT and CDR2 FQNNGV. The CDR3 contains 13 residues. CDR3 DNA: TGTGCCAGCAGCTTAGGGGTCGAAGAGACCCAGTACTTC. This encodes CASSLGVEETQYF.

The chain uses TRBV7-2 and TRBJ2-7, with 9 bases that match TRBD2. This CDR3 is built from 14 residues. Germline V gene sequence: CDR1 SGHTA, CDR2 FQGNSA. The V segment lost 3 bases and the J segment 0 bases; nucleotides outside the gene matches: 0. The CDR3 reads CASSFSGSSYEQYF. For the CDR3, the DNA is TGTGCCAGCAGCTTTAGCGGGAGCTCCTACGAGCAGTACTTC.

V is TRBV10-3 and J is TRBJ1-2; D remains ambiguous. CDR3 length equals 12 residues. Germline loops: CDR1 ENHRY, CDR2 SYGVKD. The V end lost 2 bases, the J end lost 9 bases, and 10 bases lay between the germline ends. The chain's CDR3 is CAISEGSVSYTF. As DNA, the CDR3 is TGTGCCATCAGTGAGGGGTCAGTAAGCTACACCTTC.

The J gene is TRBJ2-3, the V gene TRBV19; TRBD1 might be the D (6 bases). The CDR3 contains 18 residues. CDR1 is LNHDA and CDR2 is SQIVND in the germline V gene (reference sequence). Trimming stripped 0 bases from V and 5 bases from J, with 21 bases between. The CDR3 loop is CASSIDLGGDPWKDTQYF. CDR3 DNA sequence: TGTGCCAGTAGTATAGATCTAGGGGGAGACCCTTGGAAAGATACGCAGTATTTT.

This chain links TRBV5-4 with TRBJ2-5; 16 nucleotides line up with TRBD2. This CDR3 spans 18 amino acids. The germline CDR1 and CDR2 sequences are SGHNT and YYREEE (reference sequence). Trimming at V came to 3 bases and at J to 2 bases, leaving 7 bases not matched to a gene. The CDR3 DNA is TGTGCCAGCAGCTCGGGACTAGCGGGAGGGAAGAGGCAAGAGACCCAGTACTTC. Translation: CASSSGLAGGKRQETQYF.

J is TRBJ2-5 and V is TRBV25-1; 8 bases are a match to TRBD2. The germline V gene encodes CDR1 MGHDK and CDR2 SYGVNS. The CDR3 contains 17 residues. V was clipped by 1 base and J by 4 bases; unmatched bases: 11. CDR3 in DNA: TGTGCCAGCAGTGAATTCCGAGCGGGAGTTAACCCAGAGACCCAGTACTTC. Translated: CASSEFRAGVNPETQYF. Full variable domain (missing parts from reference TRBV25-1 and TRBJ2-5): EADIYQTPRYLVIGTGKKITLECSQTMGHDKMYWYQQDPGMELHLIHYSYGVNSTEKGDLSSESTVSRIRTEHFPLTLESARPSHTSQYLCASSEFRAGVNPETQYFGPGTRLLVL.

The chain employs TRBV4-2 and TRBJ2-3, with 11 bases aligning to TRBD2. The CDR3 covers 19 residues. Germline values: CDR1 LGHNA, CDR2 YNFKEQ. After removal of 1 base from V and 2 bases from J, the junction contained 11 bases not matched to a gene. The CDR3 DNA reads as TGTGCCAGCAGCCAAGCTGGGACTAGCGGTCTGGGGGACACAGATACGCAGTATTTT. Its translation is CASSQAGTSGLGDTDTQYF.

This sequence joins TRBV19 and TRBJ2-3; weak D call: TRBD2 (6 bases). Trimming took off 0 bases at V and 5 bases at J, with 15 bases between the two ends. The CDR3 has 16 amino acids. CDR1 and CDR2 from the germline V gene are LNHDA and SQIVND (reference sequence). The CDR3 region has the DNA TGTGCCAGTAGTATAGATGGTAGGGACTTGCTAGATACGCAGTATTTT. Protein: CASSIDGRDLLDTQYF.

J is TRBJ2-7 and V is TRBV9, with a weak D call TRBD1 (6 bases). CDR3 length equals 13 residues. The V end lost 2 bases, the J end lost 2 bases, and 8 bases lay between the germline ends. CDR1 SGDLS and CDR2 YYNGEE come from the germline V gene. The CDR3 loop reads CASSVDSAYEQYF. The CDR3 DNA reads TGTGCCAGCAGCGTGGACAGTGCCTACGAGCAGTACTTC.

This clone was counted a single time. J is TRBJ2-5 and V is TRBV14; D gene unclear. The CDR3 spans 14 residues. Germline CDR1 reads SGHDN; CDR2 reads FVKESK. The germline V and J ends were trimmed by 1 base and 0 bases, with 6 bases remaining between them. Here the CDR3 reads CASSQVSNQETQYF. Here the CDR3 DNA reads TGTGCCAGCAGCCAAGTGTCAAACCAAGAGACCCAGTACTTC. The variable domain in full, completed from reference TRBV14 and TRBJ2-5, reads EAGVTQFPSHSVIEKGQTVTLRCDPISGHDNLYWYRRVMGKEIKFLLHFVKESKQDESGMPNNRFLAERTGGTYSTLKVQPAELEDSGVYFCASSQVSNQETQYFGPGTRLLVL.

The chain carries TRBV27 and TRBJ1-6; TRBD1 agrees at 8 bases. This CDR3 is built from 14 residues. In germline, CDR1 is MNHEY, CDR2 SMNVEV (reference sequence). Trimming at V came to 6 bases and at J to 9 bases, leaving 7 bases not matched to a gene. The DNA for the CDR3 is TGTGCCAGCAGCTCAGGGGGCGCGGGTTCACCCCTCCACTTT. It is translated as CASSSGGAGSPLHF.

This chain joins TRBV6-4 and TRBJ2-5; the D is unclear. CDR3 length equals 11 residues. Germline values: CDR1 MRHNA, CDR2 SNTAGT. The V end was cut by 2 bases, the J end by 5 bases, with 3 bases between. The CDR3 spells CASSDPETQYF. The CDR3 bases are TGTGCCAGCAGTGACCCGGAGACCCAGTACTTC.

The chain combines TRBV5-1 with TRBJ1-2, with TRBD1 as a possible D gene (6 bases). Germline values: CDR1 SGHRS, CDR2 YFSETQ. This CDR3 has 14 residues. The V and J ends lost 3 bases and 0 bases respectively, with 9 bases between them. The CDR3 loop reads CASSYGQSNYGYTF. The DNA of the CDR3 is TGCGCCAGCAGCTATGGACAGTCTAACTATGGCTACACCTTC.

V gene TRBV20-1 combines with J gene TRBJ2-7; D remains ambiguous. CDR1 DFQATT and CDR2 SNEGSKA come from the germline V gene (reference sequence). V was cut by 6 bases and J by 4 bases, with 4 bases left in between. The CDR3 length is 9 residues. CDR3 bases: TGCAGTGCAGGGTACGAGCAGTACTTC. Translation: CSAGYEQYF.

The V gene is TRBV11-3, the J gene TRBJ2-1; 9 nucleotides align to TRBD2. The trim removed 5 bases at V and 8 bases at J, leaving 10 bases unmatched. CDR1 and CDR2 from the germline V gene are SGHNT and YENEEA. This CDR3 is built from 15 residues. CDR3 protein: CASSQGTSRVDEQFF. The CDR3 nucleotides read TGTGCCAGCAGCCAGGGGACTAGCAGAGTAGATGAGCAGTTCTTC.

This chain uses TRBV5-1 with TRBJ2-1; D remains ambiguous. V gave up 5 bases and J gave up 5 bases, with 5 bases separating them. The CDR3 covers 11 residues. Per germline, CDR1 SGHRS and CDR2 YFSETQ. The CDR3 coding sequence is TGCGCCAGCAGAGAAAACAATGAGCAGTTCTTC. This sequence encodes CASRENNEQFF.

V usage is TRBV6-1 and J usage is TRBJ2-3, with 11 bases identical to TRBD2. V trimming: 4 bases; J trimming: 2 bases; junction bases outside the gene matches: 5. The CDR3 length is 16 residues. Germline V gives CDR1 MNHNS, CDR2 SASEGT. CDR3 in DNA: TGTGCCAGCAGTGCAGGGACTAGCGGACTCACAGATACGCAGTATTTT. This gives the protein CASSAGTSGLTDTQYF.

This clone was counted only a few times. This rearrangement joins TRBV7-2 to TRBJ1-5; the D is unclear. The CDR3 spans 14 residues. V lost 3 bases and J lost 3, with 9 bases in between. Germline V gene sequence: CDR1 SGHTA, CDR2 FQGNSA. CDR3 sequence (DNA): TGTGCCAGCAGCTTGAACGGCTACAATCAGCCCCAGCATTTT. It translates to CASSLNGYNQPQHF.

Only a few counts were recorded for this clone. The chain is built from TRBV7-7 and TRBJ2-2, with 7 nucleotides matching TRBD2. The CDR3 runs to 16 residues. Germline loops: CDR1 SSHAT, CDR2 FNYEAQ (reference sequence). Trimming removed 1 base from V and 5 bases from J; junction bases left unmatched: 7. The CDR3 region has the DNA TGTGCCAGCAGCTTAGTCGGAGGGCGGGGGACCGGGGAGCTGTTTTTT. Protein sequence: CASSLVGGRGTGELFF. The whole variable domain, filled in from reference TRBV7-7 and TRBJ2-2, reads GAGVSQSPRYKVTKRGQDVTLRCDPISSHATLYWYQQALGQGPEFLTYFNYEAQPDKSGLPSDRFSAERPEGSISTLTIQRTEQRDSAMYRCASSLVGGRGTGELFFGEGSRLTVL.

The CDR3 sequence: CASSLLRTGADTQYF. The DNA of the CDR3 is TGCGCCAGCAGCTTGTTAAGGACAGGGGCAGATACGCAGTATTTT. The V and J genes are TRBV5-1 and TRBJ2-3; 9 nucleotides match TRBD1. Trimming at V came to 1 base and at J to 4 bases, leaving 4 bases not matched to a gene. There are 15 residues in the CDR3. CDR1 SGHRS and CDR2 YFSETQ come from the germline V gene.

V usage is TRBV6-1 and J usage is TRBJ1-1; D gene unclear. Germline V CDR1 and CDR2: MNHNS, SASEGT. The V gene lost 1 base and the J gene lost 0 bases, with 15 bases spanning the gap. The CDR3 length is 17 residues. The CDR3 nucleotides are TGTGCCAGCAGTGAAGTAATTAAAGTAAGGATGAACACTGAAGCTTTCTTT. It specifies CASSEVIKVRMNTEAFF.

This chain joins TRBV28 and TRBJ1-1; D not resolved. Per germline, CDR1 MDHEN and CDR2 SYDVKM. With 6 bases removed from V and 2 bases from J, the gap between germline ends came to 10 bases. CDR3 length equals 13 residues. This chain's CDR3 is CASSPQENTEAFF. The CDR3 bases are TGTGCCAGCAGCCCGCAGGAAAACACTGAAGCTTTCTTT. The whole variable domain, remainder taken from reference TRBV28 and TRBJ1-1, is DVKVTQSSRYLVKRTGEKVFLECVQDMDHENMFWYRQDPGLGLRLIYFSYDVKMKEKGDIPEGYSVSREKKERFSLILESASTNQTSMYLCASSPQENTEAFFGQGTRLTVV.

The gene calls are TRBV4-3 and TRBJ2-2; D is undetermined. The CDR3 is 14 amino acids. Germline V gene lookup returns CDR1 LGHNA and CDR2 YSLEER. V was pared by 2 bases and J by 3 bases, with 7 bases between. CDR3 region: CASSQRSYTGELFF. The CDR3 DNA reads TGCGCCAGCAGCCAAAGGTCGTACACCGGGGAGCTGTTTTTT.